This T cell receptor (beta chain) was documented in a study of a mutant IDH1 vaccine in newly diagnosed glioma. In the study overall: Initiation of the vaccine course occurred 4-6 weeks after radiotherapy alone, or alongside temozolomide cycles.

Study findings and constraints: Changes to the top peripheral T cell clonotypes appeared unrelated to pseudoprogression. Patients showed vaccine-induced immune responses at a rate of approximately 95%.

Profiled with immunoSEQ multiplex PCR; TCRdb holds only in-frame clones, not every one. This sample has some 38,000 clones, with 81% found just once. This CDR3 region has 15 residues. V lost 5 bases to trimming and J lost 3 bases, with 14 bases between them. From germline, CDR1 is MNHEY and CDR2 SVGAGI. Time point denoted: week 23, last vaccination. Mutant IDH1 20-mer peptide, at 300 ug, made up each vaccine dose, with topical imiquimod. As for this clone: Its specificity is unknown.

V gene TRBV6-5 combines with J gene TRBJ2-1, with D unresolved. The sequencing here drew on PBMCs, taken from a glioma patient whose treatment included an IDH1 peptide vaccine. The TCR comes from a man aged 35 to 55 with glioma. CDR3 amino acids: CASSPRQVFYNEQFF. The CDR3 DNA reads TGTGCCAGCAGTCCCCGGCAGGTCTTCTACAATGAGCAGTTCTTC.